The clone carrying this T cell receptor (beta chain) came up once. Its antigen is unknown. A junction end diverges from the germline sequence, so it may reflect a read error. The CDR3 spans 14 residues. Germline CDR1 and CDR2: GTSNPN and SVGIG (reference sequence). The data are from a study of T cell responses to AZD1222 COVID-19 vaccine. General study findings and limits: Repertoires in all cases were sampled only once the peak T cell response had passed. Baseline serostatus was positive in only a handful of AZD1222 recipients.

Libraries were prepared by immunoSEQ multiplex PCR; TCRdb keeps only in-frame clonotypes and omits some of them. This repertoire shows 70,000 to 90,000 clones, about 92% found once; its top ten account for over 2%. The clonotype originates from an adult in good health. The sequenced sample was peripheral blood, obtained on day 0 of AZD1222 vaccination. The rearrangement joins TRBV30 to TRBJ2-5; TRBD2 matches 10 bases. The CDR3 DNA reads TGTGCCTGGAGGACTAGCGGGTCAAGAGAGGCCCAGTACTTC. Its protein is CAWRTSGSREAQYF.